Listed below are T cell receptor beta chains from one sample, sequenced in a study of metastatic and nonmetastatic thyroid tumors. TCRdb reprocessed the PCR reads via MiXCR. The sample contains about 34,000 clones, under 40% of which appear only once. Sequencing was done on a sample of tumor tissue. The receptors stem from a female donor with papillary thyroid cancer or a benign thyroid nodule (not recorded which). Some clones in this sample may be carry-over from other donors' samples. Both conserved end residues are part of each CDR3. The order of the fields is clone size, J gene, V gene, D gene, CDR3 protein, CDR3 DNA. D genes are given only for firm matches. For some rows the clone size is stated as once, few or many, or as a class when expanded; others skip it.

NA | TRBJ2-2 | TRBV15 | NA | CATSPGGVDTGELFF | TGTGCCACCAGCCCCGGCGGGGTCGACACCGGGGAGCTGTTTTTT
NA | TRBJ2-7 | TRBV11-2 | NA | CASSLGSSVFAYEQYF | TGTGCCAGCAGCTTAGGGTCTAGCGTGTTTGCCTACGAGCAGTACTTC
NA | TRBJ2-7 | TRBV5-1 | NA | CASSLAPTGSYEQYF | TGCGCCAGCAGCTTGGCCCCCACGGGGAGCTACGAGCAGTACTTC
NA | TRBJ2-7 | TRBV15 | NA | CATSRDQMSNYEQYF | TGTGCCACCAGCAGAGATCAAATGTCTAACTACGAGCAGTACTTC
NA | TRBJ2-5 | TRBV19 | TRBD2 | CASSMVGGPETQYF | TGTGCCAGTAGTATGGTGGGAGGGCCAGAGACCCAGTACTTC
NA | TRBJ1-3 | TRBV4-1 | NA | CASSQDELGPIYF | TGCGCCAGCAGCCAGGATGAATTAGGCCCCATATATTTT
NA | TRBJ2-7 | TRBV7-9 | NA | CASSPGYEQYF | TGTGCCAGCAGCCCAGGGTACGAGCAGTACTTC
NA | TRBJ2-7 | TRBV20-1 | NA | CSARDMGGEQYF | TGCAGTGCTAGAGATATGGGAGGCGAGCAGTACTTC
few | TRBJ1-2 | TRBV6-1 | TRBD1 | CASSLQGGPYGYTF | TGTGCCAGCAGTTTACAGGGGGGACCTTATGGCTACACCTTC
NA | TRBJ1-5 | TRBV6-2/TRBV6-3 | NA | CASSPNLGRQSPANQPQHF | TGTGCCAGCAGTCCCAACCTGGGGAGACAGTCCCCGGCAAATCAGCCCCAGCATTTT
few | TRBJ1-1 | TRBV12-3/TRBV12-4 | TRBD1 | CASRQGAEAFF | TGTGCCAGCAGGCAGGGGGCTGAAGCTTTCTTT
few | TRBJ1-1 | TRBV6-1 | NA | CASTLRSNTEAFF | TGTGCCAGCACGTTAAGAAGTAACACTGAAGCTTTCTTT
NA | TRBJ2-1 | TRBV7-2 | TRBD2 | CASSFSRPGLARRNEQFF | TGTGCCAGCAGCTTCAGCCGACCGGGACTAGCTAGGAGGAATGAGCAGTTCTTC
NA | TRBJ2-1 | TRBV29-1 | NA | CTAMGISYNEQFF | TGCACCGCGATGGGTATCTCCTACAATGAGCAGTTCTTC
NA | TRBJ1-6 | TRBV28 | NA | CASSPPGGRNSPLHF | TGTGCCAGCAGTCCCCCCGGGGGTCGCAATTCACCCCTCCACTTT
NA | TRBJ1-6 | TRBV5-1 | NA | CASSFTGISYNSPLHF | TGCGCCAGCAGCTTCACAGGGATCTCCTATAATTCACCCCTCCACTTT
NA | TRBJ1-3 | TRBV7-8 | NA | CASSLAGSGNTIYF | TGTGCCAGCAGCTTAGCAGGGTCTGGAAACACCATATATTTT
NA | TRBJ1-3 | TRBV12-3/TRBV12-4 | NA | CASSPRRVGNTIYF | TGTGCCAGCAGCCCCCGCAGGGTCGGAAACACCATATATTTT
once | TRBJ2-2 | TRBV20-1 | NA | CSASTSNTGELFF | TGCAGTGCTAGTACTTCGAACACCGGGGAGCTGTTTTTT
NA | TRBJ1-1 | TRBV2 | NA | CASSPSAGDLNTEAFF | TGTGCCAGCAGCCCCTCAGCGGGGGACCTGAACACTGAAGCTTTCTTT
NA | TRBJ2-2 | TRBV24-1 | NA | CATSDFTAATTRELFF | TGTGCCACCAGTGATTTCACGGCAGCGACTACCCGGGAGCTGTTTTTT
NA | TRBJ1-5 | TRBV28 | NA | CASNPPCRVGSNQPQHF | TGTGCCAGCAACCCTCCGTGCAGGGTAGGAAGCAATCAGCCCCAGCATTTT
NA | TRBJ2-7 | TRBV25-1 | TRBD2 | CASSGIAGEQYF | TGTGCCAGCAGTGGAATAGCGGGGGAGCAGTACTTC
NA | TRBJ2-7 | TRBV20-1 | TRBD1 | CSARTTGGDEQYF | TGCAGTGCTAGGACGACAGGGGGCGACGAGCAGTACTTC
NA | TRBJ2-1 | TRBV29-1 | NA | CSGGVSYNEQFF | TGCAGCGGCGGGGTTTCCTACAATGAGCAGTTCTTC
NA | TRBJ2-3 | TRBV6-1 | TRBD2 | CATMGLAENTDTQYF | TGTGCCACCATGGGACTAGCAGAAAACACAGATACGCAGTATTTT
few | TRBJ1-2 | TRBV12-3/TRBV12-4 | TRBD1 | CASRLYRGTNYGYTF | TGTGCCAGCAGGCTCTACAGGGGCACAAACTATGGCTACACCTTC
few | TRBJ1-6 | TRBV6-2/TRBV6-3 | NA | CASSPDMGRTSYNSPLHF | TGTGCCAGCAGCCCGGATATGGGGCGAACTTCCTATAATTCACCCCTCCACTTT
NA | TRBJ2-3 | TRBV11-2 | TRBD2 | CASSLVRGAGGPWDTQYF | TGTGCCAGCAGCTTAGTTCGGGGTGCGGGAGGGCCCTGGGATACGCAGTATTTT